Listed here are 18 T cell receptor beta chains from one sample, sequenced in a study of T cell responses to AZD1222 COVID-19 vaccine. The table came from immunoSEQ multiplex PCR; TCRdb's copy has only in-frame clones and leaves some out. The table shows 90,000 to 110,000 clones, with 80% to 90% occurring only once. Material: peripheral blood, obtained 28 days after the second AZD1222 dose. These receptors were taken from an adult who received the AZD1222 COVID-19 vaccine.

This chain joins TRBV5-6 and TRBJ2-1; TRBD1 aligns across 8 bases. J gave up 1 base and V 0 bases, and 3 bases lay outside the gene matches. Per germline, CDR1 SGHDT and CDR2 YYEEEE. This CDR3 has 16 amino acids. The chain's CDR3 is CASSLAGGMSYNEQFF. DNA of the CDR3: TGTGCCAGCAGCTTGGCAGGGGGCATGTCCTACAATGAGCAGTTCTTC.

V gene TRBV6-1 combines with J gene TRBJ1-4; no clear D. The CDR3 is 13 amino acids. Trimming stripped 1 base from V and 10 bases from J, with 10 bases between. Looked up from germline, CDR1 is MNHNS and CDR2 is SASEGT. The CDR3 sequence: CASSEGSTGKLFF. CDR3 sequence (DNA): TGTGCCAGCAGTGAAGGGTCTACTGGAAAACTGTTTTTT.

The chain combines TRBV5-5 with TRBJ2-1, with 11 bases fitting TRBD1. V lost 3 bases and J lost 7; bases outside the gene matches: 6. The germline V gene encodes CDR1 SGHKS and CDR2 YYEKEE (reference sequence). There are 15 residues in the CDR3. The CDR3 sequence is CASSYWTGGNNEQFF. CDR3 in DNA: TGTGCCAGCAGCTACTGGACAGGGGGCAATAATGAGCAGTTCTTC.

The chain uses TRBV4-2 and TRBJ2-3, with 12 bases matching TRBD2. CDR3 length: 20 residues. Germline values: CDR1 LGHNA, CDR2 YNFKEQ. V shed 2 bases, J shed 0 bases, and the junction held 12 bases outside the gene matches. The CDR3 sequence is CASSQYTSGGPGSSTDTQYF. In nucleotides, the CDR3 is TGTGCCAGCAGCCAATATACTAGCGGGGGGCCCGGTTCTAGCACAGATACGCAGTATTTT.

This chain links TRBV6-5 with TRBJ1-1; TRBD1 aligns across 9 bases. With 8 bases clipped from V and 0 bases from J, the junction kept 7 bases outside the gene matches. The CDR3 has 15 residues. The germline V gene has CDR1 MNHEY and CDR2 SVGAGI. CDR3 sequence: CASHRDRDLNTEAFF. CDR3 DNA: TGTGCCAGCCACCGGGACAGGGACCTGAACACTGAAGCTTTCTTT.

The chain has TRBV18 and TRBJ1-1; D remains unclear. The length of the CDR3 is 13 residues. Trimming removed 6 bases at V and 0 bases at J, with 8 bases between. Per germline, CDR1 KGHSH and CDR2 LQKENI. The CDR3 DNA sequence: TGTGCCAGCTCTGGTAGAGTGAACACTGAAGCTTTCTTT. Translating it yields CASSGRVNTEAFF.

V gene TRBV27 combines with J gene TRBJ1-6; weak D call: TRBD1 (5 bases). Trimming removed 6 bases at V and 0 bases at J, with 12 bases between. Germline V lookup: CDR1 MNHEY, CDR2 SMNVEV (reference sequence). The CDR3 sequence is 16 residues long. CDR3 in amino acids: CASSRDFSSYNSPLHF. The CDR3 DNA sequence: TGTGCCAGCAGCCGGGACTTTAGCTCCTATAATTCACCCCTCCACTTT.

J is TRBJ1-4 and V is TRBV30; D unresolved. Germline CDR1 GTSNPN, CDR2 SVGIG (reference sequence). The V and J ends lost 0 bases and 0 bases respectively, with 5 bases between them. The CDR3 is made up of 14 amino acids. The DNA of the CDR3 is TGTGCCTGGAGTGTAGGGACAACTAATGAAAAACTGTTTTTT. This sequence encodes CAWSVGTTNEKLFF.

The CDR3 DNA reads as TGTGCCAGCAGCCGACCGCTCGTTGGCACTGAAGCTTTCTTT. This codes for CASSRPLVGTEAFF. The V gene is TRBV6-5, the J gene TRBJ1-1; no clear D gene. CDR3 length: 14 residues. V was shortened by 6 bases and J by 4 bases, with 15 bases between the two germline ends. Germline V gene sequence: CDR1 MNHEY, CDR2 SVGAGI.

J is TRBJ2-5 and V is TRBV7-2; the match to TRBD2 covers 8 bases. V lost 5 bases and J lost 3; bases outside the gene matches: 5. CDR1 and CDR2 (germline): SGHTA, FQGNSA. CDR3 length: 14 amino acids. In DNA, the CDR3 is TGTGCCAGCAGCCGTAGCGGGGAAGAAGAGACCCAGTACTTC. It is translated as CASSRSGEEETQYF.

The rearrangement uses TRBV6-5 and TRBJ2-2, with TRBD2 matching over 8 bases. The germline V gene encodes CDR1 MNHEY and CDR2 SVGAGI. The CDR3 consists of 14 residues. V shed 5 bases, J shed 3 bases, and the junction held 2 bases outside the gene matches. CDR3 sequence: CASSSGSHTGELFF. The CDR3 coding sequence is TGTGCCAGCAGTAGCGGGAGCCACACCGGGGAGCTGTTTTTT.

The CDR3 spells CASSLEVPVGGYTF. Written as DNA, the CDR3 is TGTGCCAGCAGCTTGGAAGTCCCGGTTGGTGGCTACACCTTC. V and J are TRBV5-4 and TRBJ1-2; no clear D. V lost 0 bases, J lost 7 bases, and 13 bases lay in between. This CDR3 is built from 14 residues. CDR1 SGHNT and CDR2 YYREEE come from the germline V gene (reference sequence).

This chain connects TRBV12-3 or TRBV12-4 to TRBJ1-1; unclear D gene. V shed 3 bases and J shed 1 base, with 6 bases lying between them. The CDR3 extends over 13 amino acids. CDR3 sequence: CASSLAQNTEAFF. The CDR3 nucleotides are TGTGCCAGCAGTTTGGCCCAGAACACTGAAGCTTTCTTT.

This clone showed up just a few times. V usage is TRBV30 and J usage is TRBJ2-2; D tentatively reads TRBD1 or TRBD2 (5 bases each). Germline CDR1 and CDR2: GTSNPN and SVGIG (reference sequence). This CDR3 is built from 14 residues. Trimming left V 2 bases short and J 6 bases short, with 13 bases between. This chain's CDR3 is CAWSLGVASGELFF. The CDR3 region has the DNA TGTGCCTGGAGTTTGGGGGTCGCGTCCGGGGAGCTGTTTTTT.

This chain links TRBV9 with TRBJ2-2, with D possibly TRBD2 on 6 matching bases. CDR3 length equals 14 residues. CDR1 and CDR2 (germline): SGDLS, YYNGEE. Trimming removed 2 bases at V and 7 bases at J, with 12 bases between. CDR3 residues: CASSVLAVDGELFF. DNA for the CDR3: TGTGCCAGCAGCGTCTTAGCGGTGGACGGGGAGCTGTTTTTT.

The V and J genes are TRBV7-2 and TRBJ1-5; D is undetermined. V was shortened by 5 bases and J by 2 bases, with 13 bases between the two germline ends. This CDR3 has 15 amino acids. The germline V gene has CDR1 SGHTA and CDR2 FQGNSA. CDR3: CASSLDGVGNQPQHF. In DNA form, the CDR3 reads TGTGCCAGCAGCCTGGATGGGGTGGGCAATCAGCCCCAGCATTTT.

This clone was seen a few times. The chain combines TRBV19 with TRBJ2-7; 9 bases are shared with TRBD1. This CDR3 region has 15 residues. V dropped 5 bases and J dropped 2; count of bases not matched to a gene: 7. Germline V gene sequence: CDR1 LNHDA, CDR2 SQIVND (reference sequence). The CDR3 coding sequence is TGTGCCAGTAGTTCTGGGACAGGGCCAGCCTACGAGCAGTACTTC. This gives the protein CASSSGTGPAYEQYF. Together with reference TRBV19 and TRBJ2-7, the CDR3 gives the full variable domain: DGGITQSPKYLFRKEGQNVTLSCEQNLNHDAMYWYRQDPGQGLRLIYYSQIVNDFQKGDIAEGYSVSREKKESFPLTVTSAQKNPTAFYLCASSSGTGPAYEQYFGPGTRLTVT.

This chain joins TRBV20-1 and TRBJ2-5, with D hard to call. With 1 base removed from V and 9 bases from J, the gap between germline ends came to 9 bases. Germline V gene data show CDR1 as DFQATT and CDR2 as SNEGSKA (reference sequence). This CDR3 has 11 residues. CDR3 bases: TGCAGTGCTAGAGTTCCGGGTTCCCAGTACTTC. Encoded protein: CSARVPGSQYF.